A selection of T cell receptor beta chains follows, all from one sample in a study of T cells in Graves' hyperthyroidism and ophthalmopathy. TCRdb reanalysed the multiplex PCR reads using MiXCR and keeps one entry per CDR3 protein. The table has about 600,000 distinct CDR3 sequences, 14% seen once. The material sequenced was blood. The receptors come from a woman in her fifties or sixties with Graves' ophthalmopathy. Both conserved end residues are part of each CDR3. A D gene is named only where the DNA matches it firmly. A row's size may be missing; if present it is once, few, many or a size class.

v_call: TRBV28
d_call: TRBD2
j_call: TRBJ2-6
clone_size: NA
cdr3_nt: TGTGCCAGCAGTCCCCGGACTAGCGGGAGGGCAGGTGGGGCCAACGTCCTGACTTTC
cdr3_aa: CASSPRTSGRAGGANVLTF

v_call: TRBV7-9
d_call: TRBD2
j_call: TRBJ2-1
clone_size: few
cdr3_nt: TGTGCCAGCAGCTTACGGACTAGCGGCACAACCAATGAGCAGTTCTTC
cdr3_aa: CASSLRTSGTTNEQFF

v_call: TRBV5-1
d_call: TRBD2
j_call: TRBJ2-1
clone_size: NA
cdr3_nt: TGCGCCAGCAGCTTCGGGGGGAGTTTGGTCTACAATGAGCAGTTCTTC
cdr3_aa: CASSFGGSLVYNEQFF

v_call: TRBV6-2/TRBV6-3
d_call: TRBD2
j_call: TRBJ2-1
clone_size: many
cdr3_nt: TGTGCCAGCAGTTATCCCCGGCTAGCGGGAGGTCTCTACAATGAGCAGTTCTTC
cdr3_aa: CASSYPRLAGGLYNEQFF

v_call: TRBV11-2
d_call: NA
j_call: TRBJ2-5
clone_size: few
cdr3_nt: TGTGCCAGCAGCCCCCCCCGGGCGGAGACCCAGTACTTC
cdr3_aa: CASSPPRAETQYF

v_call: TRBV7-9
d_call: TRBD1
j_call: TRBJ1-6
clone_size: few
cdr3_nt: TGTGCCAGCAGCTTAACAGGGGATTCACCCCTCCACTTT
cdr3_aa: CASSLTGDSPLHF

v_call: TRBV10-3
d_call: NA
j_call: TRBJ1-1
clone_size: once
cdr3_nt: TGTGCCATCAGTGAGTCGTTTGGACATAACACTGAAGCTTTCTTT
cdr3_aa: CAISESFGHNTEAFF

v_call: TRBV7-9
d_call: NA
j_call: TRBJ1-5
clone_size: many
cdr3_nt: TGTGCCAGCAGCTCCGGGGCTCCCAGCCAGCCCCAGCATTTT
cdr3_aa: CASSSGAPSQPQHF

v_call: TRBV4-2
d_call: NA
j_call: TRBJ2-1
clone_size: few
cdr3_nt: TGTGCCAGCAGCCAACAGGGAACTGGCGAAGTGTTCTTC
cdr3_aa: CASSQQGTGEVFF

v_call: TRBV30
d_call: NA
j_call: TRBJ2-2
clone_size: many
cdr3_nt: TGTGCCTGGAATACAGGGTTGGGTACCGGGGAGCTGTTTTTT
cdr3_aa: CAWNTGLGTGELFF

v_call: TRBV30
d_call: NA
j_call: TRBJ2-3
clone_size: few
cdr3_nt: TGTGCCTGGAGTCGTCAGGGTTACACAGATACGCAGTATTTT
cdr3_aa: CAWSRQGYTDTQYF

v_call: TRBV19
d_call: TRBD1
j_call: TRBJ1-1
clone_size: few
cdr3_nt: TGTGCCAGTAGTATAGCCGGGACAGCGAACACTGAAGCTTTCTTT
cdr3_aa: CASSIAGTANTEAFF

v_call: TRBV7-9
d_call: NA
j_call: TRBJ2-1
clone_size: few
cdr3_nt: TGTGCCAGCAGCTTCAGGGGTAGTTCGGACAATGAGCAGTTCTTC
cdr3_aa: CASSFRGSSDNEQFF

v_call: TRBV6-1
d_call: TRBD2
j_call: TRBJ2-2
clone_size: many
cdr3_nt: TGTGCCGCCACCGGCGGGGGAACGAACACCGGGGAGCTGTTTTTT
cdr3_aa: CAATGGGTNTGELFF

v_call: TRBV30
d_call: NA
j_call: TRBJ1-5
clone_size: few
cdr3_nt: TGTGCCTCCGGACGGGATAGCAATCAGCCCCAGCATTTT
cdr3_aa: CASGRDSNQPQHF

v_call: TRBV7-6
d_call: NA
j_call: TRBJ1-2
clone_size: many
cdr3_nt: TGTGCCAGCGGTTCCTTCTATGGCTACACCTTC
cdr3_aa: CASGSFYGYTF

v_call: TRBV5-1
d_call: TRBD1
j_call: TRBJ2-3
clone_size: many
cdr3_nt: TGCGCCAGCAGCGATCCGGGACAGGGACGCACAGATACGCAGTATTTT
cdr3_aa: CASSDPGQGRTDTQYF

v_call: TRBV28
d_call: TRBD1
j_call: TRBJ1-5
clone_size: many
cdr3_nt: TGTGCCACTGAGAGGGGGCTGCAGCCCCAGCATTTT
cdr3_aa: CATERGLQPQHF

v_call: TRBV29-1
d_call: TRBD1
j_call: TRBJ1-1
clone_size: many
cdr3_nt: TGCAGCGTGTACAGGGGGGGGACTGAAGCTTTCTTT
cdr3_aa: CSVYRGGTEAFF

v_call: TRBV12-3/TRBV12-4
d_call: NA
j_call: TRBJ1-2
clone_size: many
cdr3_nt: TGTGCCAGCAGTCCCGGGGTCTATGGCTACACCTTC
cdr3_aa: CASSPGVYGYTF

v_call: TRBV5-1
d_call: NA
j_call: TRBJ2-2
clone_size: many
cdr3_nt: TGCGCCAGCAGCTTGGATCGGACCGGGGAGCTGTTTTTT
cdr3_aa: CASSLDRTGELFF

v_call: TRBV19
d_call: NA
j_call: TRBJ2-1
clone_size: NA
cdr3_nt: TGTGCCAGTAAGTTGGACTCCTACAATGAGCAGTTCTTC
cdr3_aa: CASKLDSYNEQFF

v_call: TRBV27
d_call: NA
j_call: TRBJ1-6
clone_size: many
cdr3_nt: TGTGCCAGCAGTAAGACTGCGTATAATTCACCCCTCCACTTT
cdr3_aa: CASSKTAYNSPLHF

v_call: TRBV14
d_call: NA
j_call: TRBJ2-3
clone_size: many
cdr3_nt: TGTGCCAGCAGCCAGTACCGGGGCACAGATACGCAGTATTTT
cdr3_aa: CASSQYRGTDTQYF

v_call: TRBV6-2/TRBV6-3
d_call: NA
j_call: TRBJ2-3
clone_size: many
cdr3_nt: TGTGCCAGCAGTTATGGGTACTCAGCATATCAAGATACGCAGTATTTT
cdr3_aa: CASSYGYSAYQDTQYF

v_call: TRBV4-2
d_call: NA
j_call: TRBJ2-1
clone_size: NA
cdr3_nt: TGTGCCAGCAGCCAAGCCCTCACACAAATTGTCAATGAGCAGTTCTTC
cdr3_aa: CASSQALTQIVNEQFF